The 26 T cell receptor beta chains below all came from one sample that was sequenced in a study of T cell responses to AZD1222 COVID-19 vaccine. Some clones are missing from TCRdb's copy, which holds only in-frame ones; the method was immunoSEQ multiplex PCR. This sample carries 120,000 to 150,000 clones, about 90% of them seen once, and the ten largest clones take less than 3.5%. Sequencing was performed on peripheral blood, taken on day 0 of MenACWY control vaccination. The receptor set was obtained from an adult in good health.

The chain joins TRBV12-3 or TRBV12-4 to TRBJ1-2; D unresolved. V was pared by 7 bases and J by 0 bases, with 9 bases between. This CDR3 has 13 residues. CDR3: CASTRSANYGYTF. The CDR3 coding sequence is TGTGCCAGCACCCGGTCCGCTAACTATGGCTACACCTTC.

The chain has TRBV29-1 and TRBJ1-5; 7 nucleotides align to TRBD1. The CDR3 consists of 13 residues. With V trimmed by 4 bases and J by 4 bases, 4 bases remained unmatched. Germline loops: CDR1 SQVTM, CDR2 ANQGSEA. The CDR3 DNA sequence: TGCAGCGTTGGATCGACAGGGAATCAGCCCCAGCATTTT. It is translated as CSVGSTGNQPQHF. The complete variable domain, with remaining parts taken from reference TRBV29-1 and TRBJ1-5, reads SAVISQKPSRDICQRGTSLTIQCQVDSQVTMMFWYRQQPGQSLTLIATANQGSEATYESGFVIDKFPISRPNLTFSTLTVSNMSPEDSSIYLCSVGSTGNQPQHFGDGTRLSIL.

This clone has only a few counts. V is TRBV10-3 and J is TRBJ1-5; D gene unclear. Germline values: CDR1 ENHRY, CDR2 SYGVKD. The CDR3 is 14 residues long. V was shortened by 10 bases and J by 5 bases, with 18 bases between the two germline ends. As DNA, the CDR3 is TGTGCCAGCTCCCGGGCATTAGCCGATCAGCCCCAGCATTTT. Protein sequence: CASSRALADQPQHF.

The genes are TRBV6-5 and TRBJ2-5; D gene unclear. V dropped 0 bases and J dropped 3 bases, with 8 bases sitting between them. The CDR3 covers 14 residues. Per germline, CDR1 MNHEY and CDR2 SVGAGI. In DNA form, the CDR3 reads TGTGCCAGCAGTTACTCCCCAGACAAAGAGACCCAGTACTTC. Amino acid sequence: CASSYSPDKETQYF.

CDR3 coding DNA: TGTGCCAGCAGTGAACGGGACTCTTTCACAGATACGCAGTATTTT. It encodes CASSERDSFTDTQYF. The chain combines TRBV2 with TRBJ2-3, with a tentative D call TRBD2 (6 bases). CDR1 SNHLY and CDR2 FYNNEI come from the germline V gene. This CDR3 has 15 amino acids. With 2 bases removed from V and 2 bases from J, the gap between germline ends came to 11 bases.

The V and J genes are TRBV9 and TRBJ2-3, with 9 bases lining up with TRBD2. Unmatched junction bases numbered 8, after V lost 3 bases and J lost 0 bases. The CDR3 runs to 17 residues. Germline V gene data show CDR1 as SGDLS and CDR2 as YYNGEE. CDR3 DNA: TGTGCCAGCAGCGCAACTAGCGGGCCTACTAGCACAGATACGCAGTATTTT. Its translation is CASSATSGPTSTDTQYF.

V is TRBV30 and J is TRBJ1-4; TRBD1 matches 7 bases. V shed 0 bases, J shed 7 bases, and the junction held 8 bases outside the gene matches. The CDR3 runs to 15 residues. Germline lookup yields CDR1 GTSNPN and CDR2 SVGIG (reference sequence). DNA of the CDR3: TGTGCCTGGAGTGTGGGGAACAGGGGAGGTGAAAAACTGTTTTTT. Protein sequence: CAWSVGNRGGEKLFF.

This chain links TRBV6-5 with TRBJ1-1, with 9 bases lining up with TRBD1. The CDR3 loop spans 15 amino acids. Per germline, CDR1 MNHEY and CDR2 SVGAGI. V gave up 6 bases and J gave up 4 bases; unmatched junction bases: 9. The CDR3 spells CASRDYRGLGTEAFF. CDR3 coding DNA: TGTGCCAGCAGGGACTACAGGGGGCTCGGCACTGAAGCTTTCTTT.

V is TRBV5-1 and J is TRBJ2-1, with D perhaps matching TRBD2 (5 bases). The V and J ends lost 0 bases and 9 bases respectively, with 19 bases between them. Germline CDR1 is SGHRS and CDR2 is YFSETQ. The CDR3 runs 16 residues. CDR3 DNA sequence: TGCGCCAGCAGCTTGGGGAATACGGGATACCGGGCTGAGCAGTTCTTC. Translating it yields CASSLGNTGYRAEQFF.

The CDR3 DNA follows: TGCGCCAGCAGTGACCGCTTCTACGAGCAGTACTTC. As protein: CASSDRFYEQYF. J is TRBJ2-7 and V is TRBV10-1; no reliable D call. The CDR3 totals 12 residues. The germline V and J ends were trimmed by 3 bases and 3 bases, with 6 bases remaining between them. The V gene's germline CDR1 is WNHNN and CDR2 SYGVQD (reference sequence).

This clone was seen ten or more times. The genes are TRBV28 and TRBJ2-1, with D possibly being TRBD1 (6 bases). Trimming stripped 1 base from V and 5 bases from J, with 9 bases between. The germline gives CDR1 MDHEN, CDR2 SYDVKM. This CDR3 is built from 14 residues. CDR3 sequence (DNA): TGTGCCAGCAGTTTATTGGGACAAGACAATGAGCAGTTCTTC. Its protein is CASSLLGQDNEQFF.

The rearrangement links TRBV25-1 to TRBJ1-2, with a possible D match to TRBD1 (6 bases). The CDR3 length is 13 residues. V was shortened by 5 bases and J by 3 bases, with 10 bases between the two germline ends. Germline values: CDR1 MGHDK, CDR2 SYGVNS. In DNA, the CDR3 is TGTGCCAGCAGTACCCGGACAGACTATGGCTACACCTTC. It is translated as CASSTRTDYGYTF.

This chain joins TRBV27 and TRBJ2-2; 7 bases line up with TRBD2. Unmatched junction bases numbered 7, after V lost 2 bases and J lost 7 bases. From germline, CDR1 is MNHEY and CDR2 SMNVEV (reference sequence). The CDR3 is made up of 15 amino acids. The CDR3 region has the DNA TGTGCCAGCAGTTTAGCGGGGGAGGATGTCGGGGAGCTGTTTTTT. Translated, it gives CASSLAGEDVGELFF.

The chain combines TRBV28 with TRBJ2-7; TRBD2 aligns across 9 bases. Trimming at V came to 6 bases and at J to 4 bases, leaving 10 bases not matched to a gene. The germline CDR1 and CDR2 sequences are MDHEN and SYDVKM. The CDR3 has 15 residues. As DNA, the CDR3 is TGTGCCAGCAGCTACTCGACTAGCGGTGCGTACGAGCAGTACTTC. This gives the protein CASSYSTSGAYEQYF. Using reference TRBV28 and TRBJ2-7 for the parts outside the CDR3, the full variable domain is DVKVTQSSRYLVKRTGEKVFLECVQDMDHENMFWYRQDPGLGLRLIYFSYDVKMKEKGDIPEGYSVSREKKERFSLILESASTNQTSMYLCASSYSTSGAYEQYFGPGTRLTVT.

The V gene is TRBV18, the J gene TRBJ1-4; 7 bases match TRBD1. This CDR3 has 15 amino acids. Germline CDR1 is KGHSH and CDR2 is LQKENI. V shed 2 bases, J shed 8 bases, and the junction held 8 bases outside the gene matches. CDR3 in DNA: TGTGCCAGCTCACCATCGACAGGGCGGAACGAAAAACTGTTTTTT. As protein: CASSPSTGRNEKLFF. The complete variable domain, with remaining parts taken from reference TRBV18 and TRBJ1-4, reads NAGVMQNPRHLVRRRGQEARLRCSPMKGHSHVYWYRQLPEEGLKFMVYLQKENIIDESGMPKERFSAEFPKEGPSILRIQQVVRGDSAAYFCASSPSTGRNEKLFFGSGTQLSVL.

This clone was detected once. The J gene is TRBJ2-7, the V gene TRBV29-1; D is unclear. Per the germline V gene, CDR1 is SQVTM and CDR2 is ANQGSEA. The V gene lost 4 bases and the J gene lost 2 bases, with 6 bases spanning the gap. This CDR3 has 11 amino acids. CDR3 bases: TGCAGCGTTGTAGAAACCTACGAGCAGTACTTC. It specifies CSVVETYEQYF.

This clone was detected only a few times. The V call is TRBV6-1, the J call TRBJ2-1, with D tentatively TRBD1 or TRBD2 (7 bases each). From germline, CDR1 is MNHNS and CDR2 SASEGT. The CDR3 has 15 residues. The V end lost 2 bases, the J end lost 7 bases, and 15 bases lay between the germline ends. CDR3 sequence (DNA): TGTGCCAGCAGTGAAAACCCCCAGGGGGGGAATGAGCAGTTCTTC. This gives the protein CASSENPQGGNEQFF.

With regard to this clone: One end of the junction varies from germline; a read error may be responsible. V usage is TRBV6-5 and J usage is TRBJ2-2; TRBD1 aligns across 8 bases. Germline V gene data show CDR1 as MNHEY and CDR2 as SVGAGI. CDR3 size: 15 residues. The CDR3 DNA reads TGTGCCACCAGTCGACAGGGGAGGTTCACCGGGGAGCTGTTTTTT. Encoded protein: CATSRQGRFTGELFF.

The J gene is TRBJ1-6, the V gene TRBV5-1; D not certain. V was pared by 0 bases and J by 0 bases, with 4 bases between. The CDR3 has 15 amino acids. CDR1 is SGHRS, CDR2 YFSETQ, per germline. The CDR3 region has the DNA TGCGCCAGCAGCTTGGGGAGCTCCTATAATTCACCCCTCCACTTT. Translating gives CASSLGSSYNSPLHF.

The gene calls are TRBV5-6 and TRBJ2-6, with a weak D call TRBD2 (5 bases). There are 15 residues in the CDR3. Germline CDR1 reads SGHDT; CDR2 reads YYEEEE. V lost 4 bases, J lost 2 bases, and 10 bases lay in between. CDR3 DNA: TGTGCCAGCAGCCCGCGGGTGGCTGGGGCCAACGTCCTGACTTTC. This gives the protein CASSPRVAGANVLTF. Full variable domain (rest looked up from reference TRBV5-6 and TRBJ2-6): DAGVTQSPTHLIKTRGQQVTLRCSPKSGHDTVSWYQQALGQGPQFIFQYYEEEERQRGNFPDRFSGHQFPNYSSELNVNALLLGDSALYLCASSPRVAGANVLTFGAGSRLTVL.

V gene TRBV5-5 combines with J gene TRBJ2-2; 7 bases are a match to TRBD2. The J segment lost 2 bases and the V segment lost 3 bases, leaving 4 bases of the junction unmatched. Germline lookup yields CDR1 SGHKS and CDR2 YYEKEE (reference sequence). The CDR3 length is 15 residues. As DNA, the CDR3 is TGTGCCAGCAGCTGGGGACTACCCAACACCGGGGAGCTGTTTTTT. It codes for CASSWGLPNTGELFF.

This chain uses TRBV24-1 with TRBJ1-2; D remains unclear. Germline CDR1 reads KGHDR; CDR2 reads SFDVKD. The CDR3 contains 16 residues. Trimming removed 3 bases from V and 5 bases from J, with 18 bases in between. The CDR3 protein is CATSDPNLDTKYGYTF. In nucleotides, the CDR3 is TGTGCCACCAGTGATCCCAACCTCGACACAAAGTATGGCTACACCTTC.

The chain has TRBV6-4 and TRBJ1-6, with 10 bases matching TRBD1. The germline V gene has CDR1 MRHNA and CDR2 SNTAGT. This CDR3 has 15 amino acids. V lost 3 bases to trimming and J lost 7 bases; unmatched junction nucleotides: 3. The CDR3 sequence: CASSEGGQGNSPLHF. DNA for the CDR3: TGTGCCAGCAGTGAAGGGGGACAGGGGAATTCACCCCTCCACTTT.

The chain links TRBV28 to TRBJ1-4; TRBD1 matches 9 bases. The CDR3 is 16 amino acids. Germline V gene data show CDR1 as MDHEN and CDR2 as SYDVKM. Unmatched junction bases numbered 7, after V lost 6 bases and J lost 2 bases. CDR3 region: CASRKTGGITNEKLFF. The CDR3 bases are TGTGCCAGCAGGAAGACAGGGGGTATTACTAATGAAAAACTGTTTTTT.

The chain is built from TRBV28 and TRBJ2-7, with 8 bases identical to TRBD2. The CDR3 loop spans 13 amino acids. Germline V CDR1 and CDR2: MDHEN, SYDVKM. V lost 5 bases, J lost 6 bases, and 6 bases stayed unmatched. The CDR3 DNA reads TGTGCCAGCAGTCCCGGGGGGGGGTCCGAGCAGTACTTC. Its protein product is CASSPGGGSEQYF.

This clone turned up a few times. J is TRBJ1-1 and V is TRBV7-9; 11 nucleotides agree with TRBD1. Germline V gives CDR1 SEHNR, CDR2 FQNEAQ (reference sequence). J gave up 6 bases and V 6 bases, and 18 bases lay outside the gene matches. The CDR3 consists of 18 residues. The CDR3 sequence is CASSPHTPGQGVYPEAFF. The CDR3 DNA sequence: TGTGCCAGCAGTCCACATACCCCGGGACAGGGGGTTTACCCTGAAGCTTTCTTT.